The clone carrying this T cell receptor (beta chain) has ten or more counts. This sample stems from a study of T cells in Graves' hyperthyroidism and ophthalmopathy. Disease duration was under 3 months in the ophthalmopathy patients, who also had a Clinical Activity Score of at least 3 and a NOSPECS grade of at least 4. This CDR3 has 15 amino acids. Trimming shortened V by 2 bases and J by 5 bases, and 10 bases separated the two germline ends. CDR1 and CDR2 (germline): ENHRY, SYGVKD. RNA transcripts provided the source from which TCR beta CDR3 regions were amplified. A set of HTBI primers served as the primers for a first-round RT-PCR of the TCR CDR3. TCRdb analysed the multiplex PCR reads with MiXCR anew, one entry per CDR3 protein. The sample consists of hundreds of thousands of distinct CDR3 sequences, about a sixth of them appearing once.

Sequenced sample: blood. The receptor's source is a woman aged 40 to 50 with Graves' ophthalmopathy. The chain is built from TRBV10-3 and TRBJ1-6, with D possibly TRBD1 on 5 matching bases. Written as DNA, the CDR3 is TGTGCCATCAGTGAGCAGGGAGGCGATAATTCACCCCTCCACTTT. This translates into CAISEQGGDNSPLHF.